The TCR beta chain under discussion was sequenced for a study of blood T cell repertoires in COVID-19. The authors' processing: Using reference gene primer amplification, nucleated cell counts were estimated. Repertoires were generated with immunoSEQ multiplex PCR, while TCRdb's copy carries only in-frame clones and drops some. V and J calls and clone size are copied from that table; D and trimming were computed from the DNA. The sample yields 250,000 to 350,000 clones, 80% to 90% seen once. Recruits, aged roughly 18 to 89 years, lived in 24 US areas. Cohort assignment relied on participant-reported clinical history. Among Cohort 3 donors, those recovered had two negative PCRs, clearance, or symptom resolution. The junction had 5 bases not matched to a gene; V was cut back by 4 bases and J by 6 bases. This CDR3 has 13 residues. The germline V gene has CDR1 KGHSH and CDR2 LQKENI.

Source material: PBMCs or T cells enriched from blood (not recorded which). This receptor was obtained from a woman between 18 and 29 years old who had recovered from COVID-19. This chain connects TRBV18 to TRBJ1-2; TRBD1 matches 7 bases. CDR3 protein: CASSLSQGDGYTF. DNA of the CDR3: TGTGCCAGCTCACTTTCCCAGGGGGATGGCTACACCTTC.